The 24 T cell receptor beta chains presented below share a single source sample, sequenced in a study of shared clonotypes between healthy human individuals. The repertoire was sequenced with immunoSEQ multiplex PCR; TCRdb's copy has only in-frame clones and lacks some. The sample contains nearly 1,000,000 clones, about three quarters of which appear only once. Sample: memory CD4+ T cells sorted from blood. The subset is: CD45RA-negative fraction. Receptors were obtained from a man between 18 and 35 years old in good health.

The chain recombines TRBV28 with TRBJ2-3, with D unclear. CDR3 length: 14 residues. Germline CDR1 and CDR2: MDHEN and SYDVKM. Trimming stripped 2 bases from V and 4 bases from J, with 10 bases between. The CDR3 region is CASSLKVGPDTQYF. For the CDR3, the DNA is TGTGCCAGCAGTTTAAAGGTTGGGCCAGATACGCAGTATTTT.

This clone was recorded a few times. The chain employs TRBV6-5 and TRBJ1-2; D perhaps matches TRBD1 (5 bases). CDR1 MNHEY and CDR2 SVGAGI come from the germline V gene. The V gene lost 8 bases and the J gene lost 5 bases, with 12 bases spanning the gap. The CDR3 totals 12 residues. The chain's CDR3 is CASWGVGYGYTF. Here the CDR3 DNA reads TGTGCCAGCTGGGGGGTTGGGTATGGCTACACCTTC.

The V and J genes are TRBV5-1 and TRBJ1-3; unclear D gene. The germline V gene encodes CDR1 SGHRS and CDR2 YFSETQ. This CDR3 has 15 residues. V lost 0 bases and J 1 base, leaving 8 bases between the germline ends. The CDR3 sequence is CASSLGHQSGNTIYF. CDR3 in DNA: TGCGCCAGCAGCTTGGGGCACCAGTCTGGAAACACCATATATTTT.

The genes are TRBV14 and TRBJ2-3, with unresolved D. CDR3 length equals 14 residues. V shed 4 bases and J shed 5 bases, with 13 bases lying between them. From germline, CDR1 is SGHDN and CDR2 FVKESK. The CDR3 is CASSPQQTGDTQYF. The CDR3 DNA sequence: TGTGCCAGCAGCCCCCAGCAAACTGGAGATACGCAGTATTTT.

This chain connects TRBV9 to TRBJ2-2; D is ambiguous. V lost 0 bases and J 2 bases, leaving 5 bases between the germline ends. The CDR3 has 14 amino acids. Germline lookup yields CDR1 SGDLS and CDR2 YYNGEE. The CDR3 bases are TGTGCCAGCAGCGTAGGCGTAAACACCGGGGAGCTGTTTTTT. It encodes CASSVGVNTGELFF.

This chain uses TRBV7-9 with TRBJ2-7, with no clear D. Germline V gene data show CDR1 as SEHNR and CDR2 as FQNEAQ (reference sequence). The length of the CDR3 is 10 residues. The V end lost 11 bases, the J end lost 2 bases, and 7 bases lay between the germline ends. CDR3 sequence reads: CACGTYEQYF. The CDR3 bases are TGTGCCTGCGGCACCTACGAGCAGTACTTC.

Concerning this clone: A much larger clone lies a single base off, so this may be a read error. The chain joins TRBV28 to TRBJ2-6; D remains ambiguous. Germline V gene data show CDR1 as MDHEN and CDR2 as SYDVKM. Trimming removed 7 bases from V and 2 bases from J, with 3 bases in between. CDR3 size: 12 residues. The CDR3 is CASNTGANVLTF. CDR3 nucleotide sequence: TGTGCCAGCAACACTGGGGCCAACGTCCTGACTTTC.

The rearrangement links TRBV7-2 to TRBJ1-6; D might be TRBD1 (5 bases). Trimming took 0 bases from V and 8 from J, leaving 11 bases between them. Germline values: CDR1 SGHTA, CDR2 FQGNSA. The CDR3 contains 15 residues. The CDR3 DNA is TGTGCCAGCAGCTTAGCGGCAGGGATTGATTCACCCCTCCACTTT. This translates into CASSLAAGIDSPLHF.

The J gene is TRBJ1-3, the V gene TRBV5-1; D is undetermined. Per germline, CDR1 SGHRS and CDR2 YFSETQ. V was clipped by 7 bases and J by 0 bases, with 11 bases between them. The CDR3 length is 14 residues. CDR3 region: CASRRGSSGNTIYF. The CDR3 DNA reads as TGCGCCAGCCGGCGGGGATCCTCTGGAAACACCATATATTTT.

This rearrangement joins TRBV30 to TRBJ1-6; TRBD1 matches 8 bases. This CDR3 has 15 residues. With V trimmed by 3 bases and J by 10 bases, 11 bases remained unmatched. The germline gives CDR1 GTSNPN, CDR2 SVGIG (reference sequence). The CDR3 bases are TGTGCCTGGAGGGAAAATCAGGGGGCTTACTCACCCCTCCACTTT. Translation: CAWRENQGAYSPLHF.

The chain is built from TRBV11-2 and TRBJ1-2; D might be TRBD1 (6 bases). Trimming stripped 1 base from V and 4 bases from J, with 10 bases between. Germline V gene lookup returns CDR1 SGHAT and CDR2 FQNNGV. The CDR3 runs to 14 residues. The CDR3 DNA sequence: TGTGCCAGCAGCTTAGGGGGGGCTGGCTATGGCTACACCTTC. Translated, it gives CASSLGGAGYGYTF.

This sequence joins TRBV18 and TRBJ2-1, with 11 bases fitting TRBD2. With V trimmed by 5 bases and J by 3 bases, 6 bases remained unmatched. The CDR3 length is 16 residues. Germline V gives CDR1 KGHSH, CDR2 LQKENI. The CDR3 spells CASSFTSGSFYNEQFF. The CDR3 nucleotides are TGTGCCAGCTCATTCACTAGCGGGAGCTTCTACAATGAGCAGTTCTTC.

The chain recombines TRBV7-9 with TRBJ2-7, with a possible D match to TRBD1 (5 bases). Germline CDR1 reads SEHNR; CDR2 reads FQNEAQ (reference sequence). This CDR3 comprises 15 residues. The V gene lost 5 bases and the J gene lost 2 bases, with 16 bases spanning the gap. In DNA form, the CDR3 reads TGTGCCAGCAGCCCCCAGGGTCCCTTTACCTACGAGCAGTACTTC. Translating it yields CASSPQGPFTYEQYF.

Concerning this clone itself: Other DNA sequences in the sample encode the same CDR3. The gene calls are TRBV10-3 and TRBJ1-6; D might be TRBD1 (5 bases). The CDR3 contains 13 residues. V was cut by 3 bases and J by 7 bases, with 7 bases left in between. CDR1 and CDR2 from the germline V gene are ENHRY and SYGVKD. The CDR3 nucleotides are TGTGCCATCAGTGACAGGGACAATTCACCCCTCCACTTT. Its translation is CAISDRDNSPLHF.

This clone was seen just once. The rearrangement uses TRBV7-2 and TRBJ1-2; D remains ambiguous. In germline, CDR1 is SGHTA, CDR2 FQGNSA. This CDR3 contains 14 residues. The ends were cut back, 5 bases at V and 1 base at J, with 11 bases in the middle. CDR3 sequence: CASSLWQNNYGYTF. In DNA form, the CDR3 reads TGTGCCAGCAGCCTTTGGCAGAATAACTATGGCTACACCTTC.

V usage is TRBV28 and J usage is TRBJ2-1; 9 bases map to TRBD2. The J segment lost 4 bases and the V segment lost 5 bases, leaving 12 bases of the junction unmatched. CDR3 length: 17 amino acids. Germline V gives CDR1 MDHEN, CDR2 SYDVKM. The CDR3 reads CASSIRLAVTTYNEQFF. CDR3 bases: TGTGCCAGCAGTATCCGACTAGCGGTGACTACTTACAATGAGCAGTTCTTC.

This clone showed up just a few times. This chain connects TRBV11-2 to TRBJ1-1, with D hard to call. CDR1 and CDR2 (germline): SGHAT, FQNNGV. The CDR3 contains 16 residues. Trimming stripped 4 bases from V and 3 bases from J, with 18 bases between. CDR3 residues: CASSSLNWSGDTEAFF. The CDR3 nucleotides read TGTGCCAGCAGCTCACTAAACTGGTCCGGGGACACTGAAGCTTTCTTT.

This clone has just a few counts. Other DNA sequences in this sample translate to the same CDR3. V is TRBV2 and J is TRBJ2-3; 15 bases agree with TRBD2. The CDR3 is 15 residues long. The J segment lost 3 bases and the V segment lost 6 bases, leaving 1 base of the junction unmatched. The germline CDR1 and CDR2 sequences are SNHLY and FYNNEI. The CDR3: CASRGTSGRTDTQYF. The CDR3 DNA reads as TGTGCCAGCAGGGGGACTAGCGGGAGGACAGATACGCAGTATTTT.

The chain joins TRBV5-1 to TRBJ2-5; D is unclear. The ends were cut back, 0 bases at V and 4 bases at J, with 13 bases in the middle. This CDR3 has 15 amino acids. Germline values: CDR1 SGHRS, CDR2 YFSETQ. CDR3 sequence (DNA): TGCGCCAGCAGCTTGGACCCGCAGCCACCAGAGACCCAGTACTTC. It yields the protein CASSLDPQPPETQYF.

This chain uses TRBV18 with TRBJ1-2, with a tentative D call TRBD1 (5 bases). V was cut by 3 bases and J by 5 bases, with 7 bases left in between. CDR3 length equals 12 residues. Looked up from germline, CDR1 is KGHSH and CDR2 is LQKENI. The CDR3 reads CASSPGLYGYTF. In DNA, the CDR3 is TGTGCCAGCTCACCGGGACTATATGGCTACACCTTC.

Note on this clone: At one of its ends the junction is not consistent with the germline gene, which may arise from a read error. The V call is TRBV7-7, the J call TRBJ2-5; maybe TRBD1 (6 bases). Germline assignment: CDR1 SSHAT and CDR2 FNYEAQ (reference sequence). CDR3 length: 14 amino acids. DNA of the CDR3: TGTGCTAGCAGCCCGGGGACACGCCAAGAGACCCAGTACTTC. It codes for CASSPGTRQETQYF.

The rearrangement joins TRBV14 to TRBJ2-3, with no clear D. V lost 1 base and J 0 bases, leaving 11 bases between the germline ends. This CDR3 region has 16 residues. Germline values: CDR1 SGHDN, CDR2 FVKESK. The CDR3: CASSQVTPSSTDTQYF. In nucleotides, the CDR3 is TGTGCCAGCAGCCAAGTGACTCCATCTAGCACAGATACGCAGTATTTT.

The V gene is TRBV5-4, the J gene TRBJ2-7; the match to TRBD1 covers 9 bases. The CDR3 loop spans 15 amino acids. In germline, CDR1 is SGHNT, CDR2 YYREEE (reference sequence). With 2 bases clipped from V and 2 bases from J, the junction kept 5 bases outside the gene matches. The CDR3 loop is CASSLKTGGTYEQYF. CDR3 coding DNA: TGTGCCAGCAGCTTAAAGACAGGGGGTACCTACGAGCAGTACTTC.

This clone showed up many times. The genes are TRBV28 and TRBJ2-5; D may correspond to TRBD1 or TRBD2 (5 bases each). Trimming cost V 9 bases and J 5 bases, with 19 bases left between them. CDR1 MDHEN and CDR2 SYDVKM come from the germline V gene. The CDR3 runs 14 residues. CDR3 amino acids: CARSPRGWLETQYF. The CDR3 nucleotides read TGTGCCAGGTCACCGAGGGGATGGTTGGAGACCCAGTACTTC.